The rows below give T cell receptor beta chains drawn from one sample of a study of Graves' ophthalmopathy and Graves' hyperthyroidism. TCRdb recomputed calls from the multiplex PCR reads with MiXCR, one row per CDR3 protein. The sample includes approximately 1.2 million distinct CDR3 sequences, about two fifths of them seen just once. Sequencing input: peripheral blood or thyroid tissue (not recorded which). The receptors were gathered from an adult man with Graves' hyperthyroidism. Both conserved end residues are part of each CDR3. A D gene is named only where the DNA matches it firmly. Clone size is not always given. Where it is, it says once, few, many or a class for expanded clones.

V gene	clone size	D gene	J gene	CDR3 DNA	CDR3 protein
TRBV2	NA	NA	TRBJ2-7	TGTGCCAGCAGTGACGTGGGGGGTCGGGAGGAGCAGTACTTC	CASSDVGGREEQYF
TRBV7-2	NA	NA	TRBJ1-4	TGTGCCAGCGGCTTGTTGGGCGGCTGGGATGAAAAACTGTTTTTT	CASGLLGGWDEKLFF
TRBV5-8	few	TRBD2	TRBJ2-7	TGTGCCAGCAGCCGGACTAGCGGACTCTACGAGCAGTACTTC	CASSRTSGLYEQYF
TRBV2	few	NA	TRBJ1-6	TGTGCCAGCAGGACAGGACGGACTTATAATTCACCCCTCCACTTT	CASRTGRTYNSPLHF
TRBV7-9	many	TRBD1	TRBJ1-1	TGTGCCAGCAGCTTACCTACAGGGGTCAGAGCTGAAGCTTTCTTT	CASSLPTGVRAEAFF
TRBV29-1	NA	TRBD1	TRBJ2-7	TGCAGCGTTGTCACAGGGGGCAATAAGGACGAGCAGTACTTC	CSVVTGGNKDEQYF
TRBV30	NA	NA	TRBJ1-1	TGTGCCTGGAGTTTTCTGAACACTGAAGCTTTCTTT	CAWSFLNTEAFF
TRBV15	many	TRBD1	TRBJ1-1	TGTGCCACCAGCAGACATCCGGGACAGGGACAGAACACTGAAGCTTTCTTT	CATSRHPGQGQNTEAFF
TRBV7-9	many	NA	TRBJ2-5	TGTGCCAGCAGCTTGGAGTGGCCCCAAGAGACCCAGTACTTC	CASSLEWPQETQYF
TRBV7-2	many	NA	TRBJ1-4	TGTGCCAGCAGCTTTTTTGCGTCTAATGAAAAACTGTTTTTT	CASSFFASNEKLFF
TRBV20-1	NA	NA	TRBJ1-1	TGCAGTGCGAACAAGGGCGGCGGTGGAGCTTTCTTT	CSANKGGGGAFF
TRBV7-8	many	TRBD1	TRBJ1-1	TGTGCCAGCAGCGCCTCGGGCGAGGGACAGGTCTTCTTT	CASSASGEGQVFF
TRBV29-1	NA	NA	TRBJ2-7	TGCAGCGTCTCCGGGACACCCTCCTACGAGCAGTACTTC	CSVSGTPSYEQYF
TRBV7-3	NA	TRBD1	TRBJ1-1	TGTGCCAGCAGCTTAGTGCCAGGGGGCCCTGAAGCTTTCTTT	CASSLVPGGPEAFF
TRBV29-1	NA	TRBD1	TRBJ1-2	TGCAGCTTAGCAGGGGGCGACGGCTACACCTTC	CSLAGGDGYTF
TRBV12-3/TRBV12-4	many	NA	TRBJ1-5	TGTGCCAGCAGTTTAGGGGACGGTAGCAATCAGCCCCAGCATTTT	CASSLGDGSNQPQHF
TRBV7-3	few	TRBD1	TRBJ2-7	TGCGCCAGCAGCCTTACAGGGGCTTTCGAGCAGTACTTC	CASSLTGAFEQYF
TRBV7-2	many	NA	TRBJ1-6	TGTGCCAGCAGCTTAGGATCTTCGGGTTCACCCCTCCACTTT	CASSLGSSGSPLHF
TRBV7-2	many	TRBD2	TRBJ2-5	TGTGCCAGCAGCTCTCAGCGGGGGGGCCGGGAGACCCAGTACTTC	CASSSQRGGRETQYF
TRBV7-2	NA	TRBD2	TRBJ2-7	TGTGCCAGCATTCTGGACGGCGTCCAGGCGGGAGGCGAGCAGTACTTC	CASILDGVQAGGEQYF
TRBV20-1	many	TRBD2	TRBJ2-5	TGCAGTGCTAGTGTACTAGCGGGGGAGGAGACCCAGTACTTC	CSASVLAGEETQYF
TRBV10-3	few	TRBD1	TRBJ2-3	TGTGCCGTCTCAGGACAGGGGCGGACAGATACGCAGTATTTT	CAVSGQGRTDTQYF
TRBV7-8	many	TRBD1	TRBJ2-7	TGTGCCAGCACTCAGACAGGGGGCGCGGGCGAGCAGTACTTC	CASTQTGGAGEQYF
TRBV15	NA	NA	TRBJ2-3	TGTGCCACCAGCAGAGCTGGAGGCACAGATACGCAGTATTTT	CATSRAGGTDTQYF
TRBV19	few	TRBD1	TRBJ1-1	TGTGCCAGTAGCGGACAGGTGGAAGCTTTCTTT	CASSGQVEAFF
TRBV25-1	many	NA	TRBJ2-5	TGTGCCAGCGCCGGAGGGGGTCAAGAGACCCAGTACTTC	CASAGGGQETQYF
TRBV29-1	many	NA	TRBJ1-3	TGCAGCGTTGAGGATACAGTGGGGGACCGAAGAAACACCATATATTTT	CSVEDTVGDRRNTIYF
TRBV2	NA	NA	TRBJ1-1	TGTGCCGGCAGTGAACAGATAAATCCTGAAGCTTTCTTT	CAGSEQINPEAFF
TRBV11-2	many	TRBD1	TRBJ2-5	TGTGCCAGCAGCTTAGGGGACAGCGGACAAGAGACCCAGTACTTC	CASSLGDSGQETQYF
TRBV5-6	NA	NA	TRBJ2-5	TGTGCCAGTGTAACTTACCAAGAGACCCAGTACTTC	CASVTYQETQYF
TRBV19	few	TRBD1	TRBJ2-7	TGTGCCAGTAGTAGTCTCCCGGGACAGCCAAAGCGGACTGGCTCCTACGAGCAGTACTTC	CASSSLPGQPKRTGSYEQYF
TRBV25-1	NA	TRBD1	TRBJ1-5	TGTGCCAGCAGTGAATCAGGACAGGGGTATCAGCCCCAGCATTTT	CASSESGQGYQPQHF
TRBV7-8	NA	NA	TRBJ2-7	TGTGCCAGCAGCTTAGAACGTACAAGCTACGAGCAGTACTTC	CASSLERTSYEQYF
TRBV29-1	NA	NA	TRBJ1-2	TGCAGCGTTGAAATCGGGTACTATGGCTACACCTTC	CSVEIGYYGYTF
TRBV5-1	many	NA	TRBJ2-5	TGCGCCAGCAGCTCCCGGGTTCGAGGAGAGACCCAGTACTTC	CASSSRVRGETQYF
TRBV12-3/TRBV12-4	many	NA	TRBJ1-1	TGTGCCAGCAGTTTAGTTTCCGCAGAAGCTTTCTTT	CASSLVSAEAFF
TRBV9	many	NA	TRBJ2-5	TGTGCCAGCAGCGCGGAGGGGGCCCGGGAGACCCAGTACTTC	CASSAEGARETQYF
TRBV7-6	NA	NA	TRBJ1-1	TGTGCCAGCGCCGGTCGGCGGGGGGAGCTTGCTTTCTTT	CASAGRRGELAFF
TRBV29-1	few	NA	TRBJ2-7	TGCAGCGTCCGTTACCGGGACACCGATAGCACCTACGAGCAGTACTTC	CSVRYRDTDSTYEQYF
TRBV20-1	NA	TRBD1	TRBJ1-5	TGCAGTGCTGCGCTGGGACAGGTCAATCAGCCCCAGCATTTT	CSAALGQVNQPQHF
TRBV20-1	many	NA	TRBJ2-7	TGCAGTGCACGACCCCCGGGGGCCTACGAGCAGTACTTC	CSARPPGAYEQYF
TRBV7-9	NA	NA	TRBJ1-2	TGTGCCAGCAGCCAATTGGGCCTCTATGGCTTCACCTTC	CASSQLGLYGFTF
TRBV2	NA	NA	TRBJ1-5	TGTGCCAGCAGTTACGTGTGGGGAACCGGTCAGCCCCAGCATTTT	CASSYVWGTGQPQHF
TRBV2	few	NA	TRBJ1-1	TGTGCCAGCACGCTGGGAGAGATGAACACTGAAGCTTTCTTT	CASTLGEMNTEAFF
TRBV5-8	NA	NA	TRBJ2-6	TGTGCCAGCAGCTTCAAAGACTCTGGGGCCAACGTCCTGACTTTC	CASSFKDSGANVLTF
TRBV7-3	NA	NA	TRBJ2-5	TGTGCCAGCAGCTTAAATGCCAGGGAGTCGGAGACCCAGTACTTC	CASSLNARESETQYF
TRBV25-1	NA	TRBD1	TRBJ1-1	TGTGCCAGCAGTGAATGGGGCAGGGGGCCGAACACTGAAGCTTTCTTT	CASSEWGRGPNTEAFF
TRBV5-1	many	NA	TRBJ2-7	TGCGCCAGCAGCTTGGTCATAGGGACGGGTAGCTCCTACGAGCAGTACTTC	CASSLVIGTGSSYEQYF
TRBV20-1	many	NA	TRBJ1-5	TGCAGTGCTAGAGAGGGAGGACAGCCCCAGCATTTT	CSAREGGQPQHF
TRBV12-3/TRBV12-4	NA	NA	TRBJ1-5	TGTGCCAGCAGTTTTTCCAATCCAGGGTCCCAGCCCCAGCATTTT	CASSFSNPGSQPQHF
TRBV10-2	NA	TRBD1	TRBJ2-6	TGCGCCAGCAGAGGGGGACAGGGGAATGGGGCCAACGTCCTGACTTTC	CASRGGQGNGANVLTF
TRBV7-9	NA	TRBD1	TRBJ2-5	TGTGCCAGCAGCCCGAACCGGACAGGGAGTGCCCAGTACTTC	CASSPNRTGSAQYF
TRBV6-6	few	NA	TRBJ1-6	TGTGCCAGCAGTTACTGGCAGACGACAAATTCACCCCTCCACTTT	CASSYWQTTNSPLHF
TRBV5-6	NA	NA	TRBJ2-5	TGTGCCAGCAGCTTGTCCAGGAGTCCGTTCGGGGAGACCCAGTACTTC	CASSLSRSPFGETQYF
TRBV10-2	NA	NA	TRBJ1-1	TGCGCCAGCAGTGAGCAGGGGTTGACTGAAGCTTTCTTT	CASSEQGLTEAFF
TRBV9	few	NA	TRBJ2-5	TGTGCCAGCAGCATCCCCACCCGGGACCAAATACAAGAGACCCAGTACTTC	CASSIPTRDQIQETQYF
TRBV28	NA	TRBD1	TRBJ2-5	TGTGCCAGCATCCCTCTCCAGGGGGCTGGAGAGACCCAGTACTTC	CASIPLQGAGETQYF
TRBV29-1	NA	TRBD1	TRBJ1-6	TGCAGTGCTAAGGACAGGAATCATTCACCCCTCCACTTT	CSAKDRNHSPLHF
TRBV15	many	NA	TRBJ1-1	TGTGCCACCAGCAGAGATTTGTTGGGTAGGGGGTATAAGAACACTGAAGCTTTCTTT	CATSRDLLGRGYKNTEAFF